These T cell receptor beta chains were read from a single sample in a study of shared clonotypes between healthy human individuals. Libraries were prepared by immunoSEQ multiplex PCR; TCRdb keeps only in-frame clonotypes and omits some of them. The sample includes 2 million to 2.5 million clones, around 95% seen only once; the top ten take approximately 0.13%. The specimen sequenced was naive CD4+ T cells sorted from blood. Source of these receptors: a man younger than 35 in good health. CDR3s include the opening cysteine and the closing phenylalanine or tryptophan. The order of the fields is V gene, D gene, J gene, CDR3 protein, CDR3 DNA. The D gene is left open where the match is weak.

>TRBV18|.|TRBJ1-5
CASSSPGVSNQPQHF
TGTGCCAGCTCATCCCCAGGAGTTAGCAATCAGCCCCAGCATTTT
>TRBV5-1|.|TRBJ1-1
CASSLDLGGRGTEAFF
TGCGCCAGCAGCTTGGATCTGGGCGGGAGAGGCACTGAAGCTTTCTTT
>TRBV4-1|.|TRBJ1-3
CASSPREGGNTIYF
TGCGCCAGCAGCCCCCGGGAGGGCGGAAACACCATATATTTT
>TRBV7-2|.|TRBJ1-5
CASNGQFNQPQHF
TGTGCCAGCAACGGACAGTTCAATCAGCCCCAGCATTTT
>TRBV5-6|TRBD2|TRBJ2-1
CASSQEGTRLVYNEQFF
TGTGCCAGCAGCCAGGAGGGGACTAGGCTGGTGTACAATGAGCAGTTCTTC
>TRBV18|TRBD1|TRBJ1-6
CASSLSTGAYNSPLHF
TGTGCCAGCTCACTTTCGACAGGGGCCTATAATTCACCCCTCCACTTT
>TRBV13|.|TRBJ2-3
CASSVAEIPAQYF
TGTGCCAGCAGCGTAGCGGAGATACCGGCGCAGTATTTT
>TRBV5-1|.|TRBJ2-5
CASSHYERSGRTSETQYF
TGCGCCAGCAGCCATTACGAAAGATCGGGACGGACTTCGGAGACCCAGTACTTC
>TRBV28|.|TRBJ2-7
CASRERNSRYEQYF
TGTGCCAGCAGGGAGAGGAACAGCCGTTACGAGCAGTACTTC
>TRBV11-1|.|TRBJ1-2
CASSLEPGSGYGYTF
TGTGCCAGCAGCTTAGAGCCGGGGAGCGGCTATGGCTACACCTTC
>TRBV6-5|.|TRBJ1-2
CASRSFPGANYGYTF
TGTGCCAGCAGGTCTTTTCCAGGAGCTAACTATGGCTACACCTTC
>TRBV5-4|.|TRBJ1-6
CASSLEGVGRNPDSPLHF
TGTGCCAGCAGCTTGGAAGGGGTTGGACGGAATCCTGATTCACCCCTCCACTTT
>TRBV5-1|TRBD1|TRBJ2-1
CASSSGQGPYNEQFF
TGCGCCAGCAGCTCTGGACAGGGCCCCTACAATGAGCAGTTCTTC
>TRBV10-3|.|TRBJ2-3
CAIRLGVPSDTQYF
TGTGCCATCAGACTGGGGGTTCCCTCAGATACGCAGTATTTT
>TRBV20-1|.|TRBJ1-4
CSARINEKLFF
TGCAGTGCTAGGATTAATGAAAAACTGTTTTTT